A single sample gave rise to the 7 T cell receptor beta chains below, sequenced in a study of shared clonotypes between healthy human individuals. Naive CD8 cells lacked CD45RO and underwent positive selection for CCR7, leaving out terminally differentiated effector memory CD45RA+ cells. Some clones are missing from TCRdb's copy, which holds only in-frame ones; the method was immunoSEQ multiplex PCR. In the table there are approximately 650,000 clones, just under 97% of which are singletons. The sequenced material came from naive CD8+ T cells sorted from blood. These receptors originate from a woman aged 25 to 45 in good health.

The CDR3 DNA reads as TGCGCCAGCAGTGAGTTGGGTTCAGAGGCGAGCTCCTACGAGCAGTACTTC. This encodes CASSELGSEASSYEQYF. This chain connects TRBV10-2 to TRBJ2-7; D uncertain. The CDR3 has 17 residues. The V gene's germline CDR1 is WSHSY and CDR2 SAAADI. V was trimmed by 1 base and J by 0 bases, leaving 16 bases between them.

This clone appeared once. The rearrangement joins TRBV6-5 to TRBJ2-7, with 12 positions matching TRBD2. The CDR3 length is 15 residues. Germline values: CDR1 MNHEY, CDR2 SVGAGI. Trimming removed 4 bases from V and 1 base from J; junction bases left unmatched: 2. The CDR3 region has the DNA TGTGCCAGCAGTTTACTAGCGGGAGGTTCCTACGAGCAGTACTTC. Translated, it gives CASSLLAGGSYEQYF.

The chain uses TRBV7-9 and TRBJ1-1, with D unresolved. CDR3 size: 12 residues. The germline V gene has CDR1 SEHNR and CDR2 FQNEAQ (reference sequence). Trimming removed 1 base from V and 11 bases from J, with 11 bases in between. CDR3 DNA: TGTGCCAGCAGCTTAGGGCCGTTCGGGGCTTTCTTT. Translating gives CASSLGPFGAFF.

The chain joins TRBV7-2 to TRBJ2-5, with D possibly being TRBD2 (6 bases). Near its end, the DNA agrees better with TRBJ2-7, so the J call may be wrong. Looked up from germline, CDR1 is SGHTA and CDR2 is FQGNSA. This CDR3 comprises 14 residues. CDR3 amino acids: CASSLGLTDYEQYF. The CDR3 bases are TGTGCCAGCAGCCTCGGACTAACCGACTACGAGCAGTACTTC.

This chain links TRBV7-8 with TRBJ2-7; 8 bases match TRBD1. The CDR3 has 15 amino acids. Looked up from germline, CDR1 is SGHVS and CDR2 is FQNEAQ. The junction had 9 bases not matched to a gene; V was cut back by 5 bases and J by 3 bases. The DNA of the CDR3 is TGTGCCAGCAGCCCCAACCGTGGACAGGGCTACGAGCAGTACTTC. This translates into CASSPNRGQGYEQYF.

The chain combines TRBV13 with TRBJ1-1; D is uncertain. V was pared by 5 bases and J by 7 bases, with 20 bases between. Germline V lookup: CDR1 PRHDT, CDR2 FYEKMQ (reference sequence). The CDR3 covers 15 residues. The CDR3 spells CASSPGFGRKIEAFF. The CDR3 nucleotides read TGTGCCAGCAGCCCTGGGTTTGGGAGGAAGATTGAAGCTTTCTTT.

As DNA, the CDR3 is TGTGCCAGCAGGCGGGGGACCGGGGAGCTGTTTTTT. This codes for CASRRGTGELFF. This sequence joins TRBV27 and TRBJ2-2; TRBD2 matches at 7 bases. The CDR3 consists of 12 residues. The J segment lost 5 bases and the V segment lost 6 bases, leaving 0 bases of the junction unmatched. Germline CDR1 MNHEY, CDR2 SMNVEV (reference sequence).